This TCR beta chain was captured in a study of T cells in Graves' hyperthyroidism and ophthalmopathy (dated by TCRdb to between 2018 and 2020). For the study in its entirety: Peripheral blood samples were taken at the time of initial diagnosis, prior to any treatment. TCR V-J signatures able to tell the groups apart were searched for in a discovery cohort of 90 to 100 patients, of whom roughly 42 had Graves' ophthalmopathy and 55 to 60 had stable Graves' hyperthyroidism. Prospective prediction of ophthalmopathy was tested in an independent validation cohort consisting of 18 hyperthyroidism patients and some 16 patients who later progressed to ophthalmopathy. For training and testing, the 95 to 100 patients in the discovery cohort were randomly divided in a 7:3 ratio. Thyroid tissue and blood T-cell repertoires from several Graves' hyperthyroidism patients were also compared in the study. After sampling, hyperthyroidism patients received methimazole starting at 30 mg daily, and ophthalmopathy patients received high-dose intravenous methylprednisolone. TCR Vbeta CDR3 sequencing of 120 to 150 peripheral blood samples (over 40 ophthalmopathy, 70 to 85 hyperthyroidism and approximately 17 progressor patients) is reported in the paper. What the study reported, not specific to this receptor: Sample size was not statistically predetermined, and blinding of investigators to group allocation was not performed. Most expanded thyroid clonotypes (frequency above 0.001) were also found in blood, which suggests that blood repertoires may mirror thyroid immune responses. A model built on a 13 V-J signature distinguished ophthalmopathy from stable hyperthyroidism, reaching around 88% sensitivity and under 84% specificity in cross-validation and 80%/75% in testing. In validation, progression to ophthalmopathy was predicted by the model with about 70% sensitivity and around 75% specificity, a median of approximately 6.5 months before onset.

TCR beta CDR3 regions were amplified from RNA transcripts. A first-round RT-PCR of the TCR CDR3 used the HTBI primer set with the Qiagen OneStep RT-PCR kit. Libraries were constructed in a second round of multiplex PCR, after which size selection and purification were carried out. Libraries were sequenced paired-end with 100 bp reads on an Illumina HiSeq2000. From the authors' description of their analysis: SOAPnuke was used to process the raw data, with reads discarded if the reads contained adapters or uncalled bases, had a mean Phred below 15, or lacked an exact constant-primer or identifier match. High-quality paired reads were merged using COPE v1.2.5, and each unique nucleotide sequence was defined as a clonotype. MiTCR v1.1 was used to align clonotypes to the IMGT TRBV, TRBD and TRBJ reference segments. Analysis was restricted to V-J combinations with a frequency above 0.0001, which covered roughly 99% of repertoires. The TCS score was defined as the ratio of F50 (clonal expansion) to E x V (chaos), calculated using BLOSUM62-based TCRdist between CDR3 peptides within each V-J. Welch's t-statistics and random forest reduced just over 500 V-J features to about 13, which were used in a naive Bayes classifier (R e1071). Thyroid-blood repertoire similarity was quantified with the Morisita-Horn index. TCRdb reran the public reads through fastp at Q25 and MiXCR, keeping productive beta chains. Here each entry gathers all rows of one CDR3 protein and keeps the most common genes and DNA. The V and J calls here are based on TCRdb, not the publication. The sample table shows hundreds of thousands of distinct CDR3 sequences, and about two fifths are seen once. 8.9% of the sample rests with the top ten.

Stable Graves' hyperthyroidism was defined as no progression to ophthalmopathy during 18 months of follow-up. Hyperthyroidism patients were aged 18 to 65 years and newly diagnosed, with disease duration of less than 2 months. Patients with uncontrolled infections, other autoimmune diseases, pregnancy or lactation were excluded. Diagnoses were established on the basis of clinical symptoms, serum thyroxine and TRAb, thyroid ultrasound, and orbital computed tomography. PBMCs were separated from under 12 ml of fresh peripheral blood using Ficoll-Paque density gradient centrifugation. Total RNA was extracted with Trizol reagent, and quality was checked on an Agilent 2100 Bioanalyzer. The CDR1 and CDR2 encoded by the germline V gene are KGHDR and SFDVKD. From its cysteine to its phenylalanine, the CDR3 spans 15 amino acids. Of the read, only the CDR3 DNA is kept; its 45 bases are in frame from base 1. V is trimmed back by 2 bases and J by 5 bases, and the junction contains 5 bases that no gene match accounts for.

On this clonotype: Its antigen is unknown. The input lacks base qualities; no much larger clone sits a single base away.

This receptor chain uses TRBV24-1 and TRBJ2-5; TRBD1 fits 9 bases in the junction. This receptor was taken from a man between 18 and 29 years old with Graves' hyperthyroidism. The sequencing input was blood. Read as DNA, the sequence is TGTGCCACCAGTGATTCGAGGACAGGGGACGAGACCCAGTACTTC. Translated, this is CATSDSRTGDETQYF.